These T cell receptor beta chains were read from a single sample in a study of blood T cell repertoires in COVID-19. The method was immunoSEQ multiplex PCR; TCRdb's version includes in-frame clones alone and lacks a portion of them. The table includes some 300,000 clones, under 90% detected once. Source material: PBMCs or T cells enriched from blood (not recorded which). Receptor source: a woman in her forties or fifties who had been exposed to COVID-19. The CDR3 runs from the conserved cysteine through the conserved F or W. The order of the fields is V gene, J gene, clone size, D gene, CDR3 DNA, CDR3 protein. The D gene is left open where the match is weak. Clone size is stated in some rows and not others, as once, few, many or a class when expanded.

>TRBV2|TRBJ2-7|NA|NA
TGTGCCAGCAGCCCGCGGGACGGAAACTACGAGCAGTACTTC
CASSPRDGNYEQYF
>TRBV7-9|TRBJ2-1|NA|TRBD1
TGTGCCAGCAGCTCAGGGGGCGCTTACAATGAGCAGTTCTTC
CASSSGGAYNEQFF
>TRBV13|TRBJ2-7|once|NA
TGTGCCAGCAGCAAGGGACACTCCTACGAGCAGTACTTC
CASSKGHSYEQYF
>TRBV7-9|TRBJ2-2|NA|NA
TGTGCCAGCAGCTTGAGTGGGAACACCGGGGAGCTGTTTTTT
CASSLSGNTGELFF
>TRBV4-1|TRBJ1-2|NA|NA
TGCGCCAGCAGCCAAGTCGGTGCGGGGGGCTCGGACTATGGCTACACCTTC
CASSQVGAGGSDYGYTF
>TRBV19|TRBJ1-6|NA|NA
TGTGCCAGTGGTCGGGGGGATAGTTCACCCCTCCACTTT
CASGRGDSSPLHF
>TRBV28|TRBJ1-2|NA|TRBD1
TGTGCCAGCAGACAAACCGGGACAGGAGGCGGCTACACCTTC
CASRQTGTGGGYTF
>TRBV5-1|TRBJ2-1|NA|TRBD2
TGCGCCAGCAGCGCCCTAGCGGCTCCCTACAATGAGCAGTTCTTC
CASSALAAPYNEQFF
>TRBV5-4|TRBJ2-2|NA|NA
TGTGCCAGCAGCTTGATCGACGGAGCCTCCGGAGAGCTGTTTTTT
CASSLIDGASGELFF
>TRBV9|TRBJ2-7|NA|TRBD1
TGTGCCAGCAGCGAAGGTGGGACAGGGGCCTACGAGCAGTACTTC
CASSEGGTGAYEQYF
>TRBV19|TRBJ1-2|NA|TRBD1
TGTGCCAGTAGTGTCACGGGACAGGGGTCGGGCTACACCTTC
CASSVTGQGSGYTF
>TRBV15|TRBJ1-4|NA|NA
TGTGCCACCAGCAGAGTTAGACAGACGACCATTAATGAAAAACTGTTTTTT
CATSRVRQTTINEKLFF
>TRBV5-5|TRBJ1-1|NA|NA
TGTGCCAGCAGCTGGCGGGCCCTTAACACTGAAGCTTTCTTT
CASSWRALNTEAFF
>TRBV5-1|TRBJ1-1|NA|NA
TGCGCCAGCAGCTTAGTGGAGTCGGCTGAAGCTTTCTTT
CASSLVESAEAFF
>TRBV2|TRBJ2-1|NA|TRBD2
TGTGCCAGCAGAGAAGCGGGGGGGCGGTTCAATGAGCAGTTCTTC
CASREAGGRFNEQFF
>TRBV2|TRBJ1-2|NA|NA
TGTGCCAGCAACACAGGAGTATATGGCTACACCTTC
CASNTGVYGYTF
>TRBV2|TRBJ2-7|NA|TRBD1
TGTGCCATCAGAGGGACAGGGGCCTACGAGCAGTACTTC
CAIRGTGAYEQYF
>TRBV28|TRBJ1-1|NA|NA
TGTGCCAGCACCCTGACAGGCGCCCTGGACACTGAAGCTTTCTTT
CASTLTGALDTEAFF
>TRBV28|TRBJ1-2|NA|NA
TGTGCCAGCAGTTTTCTTAATGGCTACACCTTC
CASSFLNGYTF
>TRBV25-1|TRBJ2-2|once|NA
TGTGCCAGCAGTGTACAGGGATTAAACGGGGAGCTGTTTTTT
CASSVQGLNGELFF
>TRBV6-5|TRBJ2-7|NA|NA
TGTGCCAGCAATCGTGCCGACAGGCGAGGTCTCGAGCAGTACTTC
CASNRADRRGLEQYF
>TRBV18|TRBJ1-6|NA|TRBD1
TGTGCCAGCTCACCAAGGGACAGGGGCTTTTCCCTCCACTTT
CASSPRDRGFSLHF
>TRBV6-1|TRBJ1-5|NA|NA
TGTGCCAGCAGTGAAGCGGGGGGGAATCAGCCCCAGCATTTT
CASSEAGGNQPQHF
>TRBV6-4|TRBJ1-1|NA|NA
TGTGCCAGCAGTGACTCGATCGTGGGGCGAGCTTTCTTT
CASSDSIVGRAFF
>TRBV5-1|TRBJ2-7|NA|NA
TGCGCCAGCAGGGAAGGAGGTTCTACCTACGAGCAGTACTTC
CASREGGSTYEQYF
>TRBV3-1/TRBV3-2|TRBJ2-5|NA|TRBD1
TGTGCCAGCGAGCCCCAGGGGGCACAGGAGACCCAGTACTTC
CASEPQGAQETQYF